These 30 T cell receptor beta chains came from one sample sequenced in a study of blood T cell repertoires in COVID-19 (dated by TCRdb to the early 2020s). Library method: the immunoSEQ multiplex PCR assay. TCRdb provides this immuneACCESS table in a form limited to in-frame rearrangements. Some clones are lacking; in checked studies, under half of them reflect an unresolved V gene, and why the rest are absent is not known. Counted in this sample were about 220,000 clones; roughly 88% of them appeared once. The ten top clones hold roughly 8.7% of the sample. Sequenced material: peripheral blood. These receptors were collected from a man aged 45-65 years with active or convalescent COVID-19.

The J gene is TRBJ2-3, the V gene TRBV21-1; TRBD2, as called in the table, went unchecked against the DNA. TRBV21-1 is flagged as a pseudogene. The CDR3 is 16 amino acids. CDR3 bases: TGTGCCAGCAGCGCGGGTAGGGCTTTGGGGACAGATACGCAGTATTTT. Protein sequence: CASSAGRALGTDTQYF.

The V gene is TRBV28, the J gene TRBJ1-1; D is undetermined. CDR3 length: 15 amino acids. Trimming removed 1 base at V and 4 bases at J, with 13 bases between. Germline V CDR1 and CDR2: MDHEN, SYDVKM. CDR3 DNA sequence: TGTGCCAGCAGTTTATTGGGGAGGTTGGGCACTGAAGCTTTCTTT. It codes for CASSLLGRLGTEAFF.

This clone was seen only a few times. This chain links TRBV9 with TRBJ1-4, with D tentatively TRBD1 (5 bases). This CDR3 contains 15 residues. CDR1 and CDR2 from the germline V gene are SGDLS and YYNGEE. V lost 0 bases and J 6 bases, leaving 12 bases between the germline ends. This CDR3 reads CASSVGVGVDEKLFF. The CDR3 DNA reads TGTGCCAGCAGCGTAGGGGTAGGGGTTGATGAAAAACTGTTTTTT.

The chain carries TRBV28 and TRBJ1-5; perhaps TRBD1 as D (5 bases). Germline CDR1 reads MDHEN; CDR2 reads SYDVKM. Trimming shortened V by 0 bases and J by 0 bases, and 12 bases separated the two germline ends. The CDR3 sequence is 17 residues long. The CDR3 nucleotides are TGTGCCAGCAGTTTATGGGGGCAGGGAAGTAGCAATCAGCCCCAGCATTTT. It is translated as CASSLWGQGSSNQPQHF.

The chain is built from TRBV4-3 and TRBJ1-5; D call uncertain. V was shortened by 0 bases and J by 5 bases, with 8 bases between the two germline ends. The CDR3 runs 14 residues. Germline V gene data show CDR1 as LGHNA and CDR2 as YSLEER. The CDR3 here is CASSQESHYQPQHF. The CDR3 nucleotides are TGCGCCAGCAGCCAAGAGTCACATTATCAGCCCCAGCATTTT.

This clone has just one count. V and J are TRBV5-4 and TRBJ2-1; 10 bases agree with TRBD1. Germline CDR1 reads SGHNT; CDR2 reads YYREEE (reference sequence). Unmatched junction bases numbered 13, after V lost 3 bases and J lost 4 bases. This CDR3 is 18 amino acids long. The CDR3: CASSSDKLGQGVYNEQFF. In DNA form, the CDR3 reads TGTGCCAGCAGCTCAGATAAACTTGGACAGGGGGTTTACAATGAGCAGTTCTTC.

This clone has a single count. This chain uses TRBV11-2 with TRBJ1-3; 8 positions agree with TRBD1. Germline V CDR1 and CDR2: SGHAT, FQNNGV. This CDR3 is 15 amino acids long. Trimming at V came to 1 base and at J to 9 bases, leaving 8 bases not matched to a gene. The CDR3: CASSLGVRGQGTIYF. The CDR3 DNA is TGTGCCAGCAGCTTAGGCGTCAGGGGGCAGGGCACCATATATTTT. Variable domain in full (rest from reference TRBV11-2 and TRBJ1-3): EAGVAQSPRYKIIEKRQSVAFWCNPISGHATLYWYQQILGQGPKLLIQFQNNGVVDDSQLPKDRFSAERLKGVDSTLKIQPAKLEDSAVYLCASSLGVRGQGTIYFGEGSWLTVV.

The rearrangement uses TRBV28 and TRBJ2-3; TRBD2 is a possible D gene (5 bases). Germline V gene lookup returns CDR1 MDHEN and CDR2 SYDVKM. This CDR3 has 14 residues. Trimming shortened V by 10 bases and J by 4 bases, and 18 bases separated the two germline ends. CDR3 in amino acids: CATNSGGSPDTQYF. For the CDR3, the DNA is TGTGCCACCAACTCCGGAGGTTCTCCAGATACGCAGTATTTT.

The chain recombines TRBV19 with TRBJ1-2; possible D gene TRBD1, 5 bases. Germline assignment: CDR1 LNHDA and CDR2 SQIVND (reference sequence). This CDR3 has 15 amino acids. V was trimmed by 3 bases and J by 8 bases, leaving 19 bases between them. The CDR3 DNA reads TGTGCCAGTAGTATTCAGGGCAAAACTCTACTCGGCTACACCTTC. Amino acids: CASSIQGKTLLGYTF. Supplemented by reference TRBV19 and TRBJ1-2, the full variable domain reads DGGITQSPKYLFRKEGQNVTLSCEQNLNHDAMYWYRQDPGQGLRLIYYSQIVNDFQKGDIAEGYSVSREKKESFPLTVTSAQKNPTAFYLCASSIQGKTLLGYTFGSGTRLTVV.

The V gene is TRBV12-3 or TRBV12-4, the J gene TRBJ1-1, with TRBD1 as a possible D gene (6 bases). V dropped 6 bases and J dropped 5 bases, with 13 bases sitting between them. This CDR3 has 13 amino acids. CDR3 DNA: TGTGCCAGCAGCGATACAGGGTATACTGAAGCTTTCTTT. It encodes CASSDTGYTEAFF.

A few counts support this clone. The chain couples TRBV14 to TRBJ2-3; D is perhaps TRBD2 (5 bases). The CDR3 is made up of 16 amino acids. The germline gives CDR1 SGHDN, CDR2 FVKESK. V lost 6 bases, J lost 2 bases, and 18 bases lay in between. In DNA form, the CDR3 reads TGTGCCAGCAGTCCTTTGCGACTACATCTCACAGATACGCAGTATTTT. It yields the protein CASSPLRLHLTDTQYF.

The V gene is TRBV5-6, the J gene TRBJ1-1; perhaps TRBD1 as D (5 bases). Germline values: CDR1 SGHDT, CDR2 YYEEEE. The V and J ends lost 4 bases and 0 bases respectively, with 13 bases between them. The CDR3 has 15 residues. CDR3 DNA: TGTGCCAGCAGCCCTTTGGACAAATTGAACACTGAAGCTTTCTTT. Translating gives CASSPLDKLNTEAFF.

Written as DNA, the CDR3 is TGCGCCAGCAGCTCAATGGACAGCTCCGGCTACACCTTC. Protein: CASSSMDSSGYTF. The rearrangement joins TRBV5-1 to TRBJ1-2; perhaps TRBD1 as D (6 bases). V lost 3 bases, J lost 8 bases, and 14 bases lay in between. Germline CDR1 and CDR2: SGHRS and YFSETQ. CDR3 size: 13 residues.

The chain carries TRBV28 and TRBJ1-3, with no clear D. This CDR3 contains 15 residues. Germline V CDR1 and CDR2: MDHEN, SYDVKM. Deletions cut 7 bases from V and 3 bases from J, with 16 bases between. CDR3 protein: CASTTQTSGGNTIYF. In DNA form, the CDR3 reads TGTGCCAGCACCACACAGACCTCTGGTGGAAACACCATATATTTT.

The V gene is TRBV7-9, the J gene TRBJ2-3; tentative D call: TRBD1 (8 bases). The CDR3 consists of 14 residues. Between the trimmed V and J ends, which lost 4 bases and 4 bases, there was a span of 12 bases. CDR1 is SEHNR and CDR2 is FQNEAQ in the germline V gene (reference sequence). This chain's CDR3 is CASSSQGGADTQYF. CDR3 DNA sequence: TGTGCCAGCAGCTCACAGGGGGGGGCAGATACGCAGTATTTT.

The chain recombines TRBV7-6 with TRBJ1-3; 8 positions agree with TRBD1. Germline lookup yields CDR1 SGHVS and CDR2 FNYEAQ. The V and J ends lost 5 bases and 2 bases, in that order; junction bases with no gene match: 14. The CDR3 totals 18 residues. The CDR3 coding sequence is TGTGCCAGCAGCCAGAGGGACAGGAAGGACTCGGCTGGAAACACCATATATTTT. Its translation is CASSQRDRKDSAGNTIYF.

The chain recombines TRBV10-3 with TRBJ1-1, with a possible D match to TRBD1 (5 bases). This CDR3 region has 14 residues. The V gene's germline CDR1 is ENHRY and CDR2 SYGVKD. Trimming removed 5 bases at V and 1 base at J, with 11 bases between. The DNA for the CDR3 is TGTGCCATCAGTCAGGGATATGGGAACACTGAAGCTTTCTTT. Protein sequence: CAISQGYGNTEAFF.

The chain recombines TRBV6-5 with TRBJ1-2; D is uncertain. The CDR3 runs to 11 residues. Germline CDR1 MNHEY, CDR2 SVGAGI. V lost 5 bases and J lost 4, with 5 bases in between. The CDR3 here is CASSISYGYTF. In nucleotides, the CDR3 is TGTGCCAGCAGTATCAGCTATGGCTACACCTTC.

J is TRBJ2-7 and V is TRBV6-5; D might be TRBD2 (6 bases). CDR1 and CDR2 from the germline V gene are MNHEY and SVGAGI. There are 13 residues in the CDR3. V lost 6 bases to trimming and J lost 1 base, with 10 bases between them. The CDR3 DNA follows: TGTGCCAGCAGGGGGACTGAATCCTACGAGCAGTACTTC. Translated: CASRGTESYEQYF.

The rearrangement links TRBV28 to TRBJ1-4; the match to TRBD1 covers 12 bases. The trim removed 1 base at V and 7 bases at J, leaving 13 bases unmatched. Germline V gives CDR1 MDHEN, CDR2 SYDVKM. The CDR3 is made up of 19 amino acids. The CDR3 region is CASSLLPGQGAKGGEKLFF. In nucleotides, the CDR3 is TGTGCCAGCAGTTTATTGCCGGGACAGGGGGCCAAAGGGGGTGAAAAACTGTTTTTT.

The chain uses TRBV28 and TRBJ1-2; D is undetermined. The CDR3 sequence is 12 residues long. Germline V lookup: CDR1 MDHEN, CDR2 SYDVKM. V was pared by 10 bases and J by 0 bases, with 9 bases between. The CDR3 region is CATSGANYGYTF. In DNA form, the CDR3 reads TGTGCCACCTCAGGTGCTAACTATGGCTACACCTTC.

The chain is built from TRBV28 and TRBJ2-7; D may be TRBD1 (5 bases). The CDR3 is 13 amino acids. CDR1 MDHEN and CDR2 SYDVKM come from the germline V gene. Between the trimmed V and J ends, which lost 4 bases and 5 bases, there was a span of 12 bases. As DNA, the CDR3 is TGTGCCAGCAGTTCACAGGCTGTAGACGAGCAGTACTTC. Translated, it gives CASSSQAVDEQYF.

For the CDR3, the DNA is TGCGCCAGCAGCCAGGCCGGAGGACCGCTGATAGCCAAAAACATTCAGTACTTC. It translates to CASSQAGGPLIAKNIQYF. This chain uses TRBV4-1 with TRBJ2-4; perhaps TRBD2 as D (5 bases). CDR3 size: 18 residues. Deletions cut 3 bases from V and 0 bases from J, with 18 bases between. Germline V gene data show CDR1 as MGHRA and CDR2 as YSYEKL.

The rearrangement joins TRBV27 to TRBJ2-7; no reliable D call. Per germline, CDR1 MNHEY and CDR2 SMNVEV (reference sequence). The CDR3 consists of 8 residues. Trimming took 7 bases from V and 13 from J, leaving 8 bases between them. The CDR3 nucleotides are TGTGCCAGCAATGGCAAATACGTC. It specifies CASNGKYV.

CDR3 amino acids: CASSPLDAGELFF. The CDR3, as DNA: TGCGCCAGCAGCCCCTTAGATGCCGGGGAGCTGTTTTTT. This rearrangement joins TRBV4-1 to TRBJ2-2; D is undetermined. Germline CDR1 and CDR2: MGHRA and YSYEKL. The CDR3 is 13 residues long. Trimming took off 4 bases at V and 6 bases at J, with 9 bases between the two ends.

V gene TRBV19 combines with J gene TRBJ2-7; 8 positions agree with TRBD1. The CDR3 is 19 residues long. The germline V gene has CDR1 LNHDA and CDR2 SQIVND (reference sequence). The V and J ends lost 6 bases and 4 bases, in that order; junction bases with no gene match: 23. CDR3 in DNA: TGTGCCAGTAGCCCCCGACCCGGCCGATCAGGGGGCCCTGGATACGAGCAGTACTTC. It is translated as CASSPRPGRSGGPGYEQYF.

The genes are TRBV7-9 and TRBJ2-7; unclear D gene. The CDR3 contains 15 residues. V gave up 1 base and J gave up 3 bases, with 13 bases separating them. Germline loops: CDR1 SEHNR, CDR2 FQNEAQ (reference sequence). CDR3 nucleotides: TGTGCCAGCAGCTTAGGGGCCAAAGCTTTCTACGAGCAGTACTTC. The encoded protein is CASSLGAKAFYEQYF.

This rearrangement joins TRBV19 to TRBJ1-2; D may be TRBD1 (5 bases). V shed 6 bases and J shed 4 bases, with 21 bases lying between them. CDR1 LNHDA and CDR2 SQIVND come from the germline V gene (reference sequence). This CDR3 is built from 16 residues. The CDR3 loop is CASRTLGQGNRYGYTF. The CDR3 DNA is TGTGCCAGTAGGACACTGGGGCAGGGAAATCGCTATGGCTACACCTTC.

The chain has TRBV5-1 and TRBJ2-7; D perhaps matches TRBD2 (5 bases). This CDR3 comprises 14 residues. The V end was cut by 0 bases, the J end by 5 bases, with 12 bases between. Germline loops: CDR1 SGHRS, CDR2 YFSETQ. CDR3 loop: CASSLEGGSHEQYF. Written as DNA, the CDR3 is TGCGCCAGCAGCTTGGAGGGCGGGTCCCACGAGCAGTACTTC.

The CDR3 protein is CASSLGRDTGELFF. In nucleotides, the CDR3 is TGTGCCAGCAGCTTGGGCAGGGACACCGGGGAGCTGTTTTTT. V is TRBV7-3 and J is TRBJ2-2, with D possibly being TRBD1 (5 bases). Looked up from germline, CDR1 is SGHTA and CDR2 is FQGTGA. V was clipped by 3 bases and J by 3 bases, with 8 bases between them. The CDR3 runs to 14 residues.